Each of the 22 T cell receptor beta chains below was sequenced from the same sample in a study of cytomegalovirus exposure and HLA in healthy donors. The PCR was carried out with 60 Vbeta primers and 13 Jbeta primers. Clones were sequenced by immunoSEQ multiplex PCR, and TCRdb holds only the in-frame ones, with some missing. The sample lists approximately 190,000 clones, about 85% occurring once. Sequenced input: PBMCs. These TCRs come from a man aged 50 to 59 in good health and CMV-seronegative.

The gene calls are TRBV6-5 and TRBJ1-2, with 11 bases fitting TRBD1. Trimming removed 1 base from V and 8 bases from J; junction bases left unmatched: 3. This CDR3 comprises 14 residues. Germline V gene data show CDR1 as MNHEY and CDR2 as SVGAGI. This CDR3 is CASSYWTGGGGYTF. The CDR3 DNA reads TGTGCCAGCAGTTACTGGACAGGGGGCGGGGGCTACACCTTC.

The chain couples TRBV25-1 to TRBJ2-7; 8 bases match TRBD1. CDR3 size: 13 residues. Trimming at V came to 6 bases and at J to 3 bases, leaving 4 bases not matched to a gene. CDR1 is MGHDK and CDR2 is SYGVNS in the germline V gene. The CDR3 DNA reads as TGTGCCAGCAGGGACGACAGGGGCTACGAGCAGTACTTC. This encodes CASRDDRGYEQYF.

Of note for this clone: Germline and junction disagree at one end, which may indicate a read error. The chain employs TRBV7-9 and TRBJ1-2; a weak D match, TRBD1 (5 bases). CDR1 SEHNR and CDR2 FQNEAQ come from the germline V gene (reference sequence). The CDR3 totals 13 residues. CDR3 sequence reads: CSSSFRGLNGYTF. The CDR3 coding sequence is TGTTCCAGCAGCTTTAGGGGATTGAATGGCTACACCTTC. Variable domain in full (rest from reference TRBV7-9 and TRBJ1-2): DTGVSQNPRHKITKRGQNVTFRCDPISEHNRLYWYRQTLGQGPEFLTYFQNEAQLEKSRLLSDRFSAERPKGSFSTLEIQRTEQGDSAMYLCSSSFRGLNGYTFGSGTRLTVV.

The V and J genes are TRBV6-6 and TRBJ1-2, with 9 positions matching TRBD1. The CDR3 consists of 15 residues. CDR1 and CDR2 from the germline V gene are MNHNY and SVGAGI (reference sequence). With V trimmed by 5 bases and J by 7 bases, 11 bases remained unmatched. The CDR3, as DNA: TGTGCCAGCAGTACACCGGGACAGGGAGTGGGTGGCTACACCTTC. This translates into CASSTPGQGVGGYTF.

The table lists this clone with a count of one. The chain combines TRBV5-8 with TRBJ1-4, with TRBD1 matching over 8 bases. Per the germline V gene, CDR1 is SGHTS and CDR2 is YDEGEE. This CDR3 contains 14 residues. The J segment lost 5 bases and the V segment lost 2 bases, leaving 2 bases of the junction unmatched. CDR3 DNA: TGTGCCAGCAGCTTACAGGGGGTAAATGAAAAACTGTTTTTT. Protein: CASSLQGVNEKLFF.

The V gene is TRBV19, the J gene TRBJ1-2; D not certain. The V end was cut by 5 bases, the J end by 0 bases, with 10 bases between. CDR3 length: 14 residues. Germline loops: CDR1 LNHDA, CDR2 SQIVND (reference sequence). Here the CDR3 DNA reads TGTGCCAGTAGTGTTTACTATCCTAACTATGGCTACACCTTC. Translated, it gives CASSVYYPNYGYTF.

The V gene is TRBV9, the J gene TRBJ2-1; tentative D call: TRBD1 (5 bases). V dropped 0 bases and J dropped 7 bases, with 14 bases sitting between them. Germline lookup yields CDR1 SGDLS and CDR2 YYNGEE. This CDR3 spans 15 amino acids. In DNA form, the CDR3 reads TGTGCCAGCAGCGTAGTTGGGGCGCAACATAATGAGCAGTTCTTC. The encoded protein is CASSVVGAQHNEQFF.

The V call is TRBV5-1, the J call TRBJ1-1; D might be TRBD1 (6 bases). Germline-derived CDR1 and CDR2 are SGHRS and YFSETQ. Trimming removed 4 bases at V and 8 bases at J, with 15 bases between. The CDR3 is made up of 13 amino acids. The CDR3 nucleotides read TGCGCCAGCAGCGGTTCCCGGACAGAGGAAGCTTTCTTT. Translation: CASSGSRTEEAFF. Full variable domain (outside the CDR3, taken from reference TRBV5-1 and TRBJ1-1): KAGVTQTPRYLIKTRGQQVTLSCSPISGHRSVSWYQQTPGQGLQFLFEYFSETQRNKGNFPGRFSGRQFSNSRSEMNVSTLELGDSALYLCASSGSRTEEAFFGQGTRLTVV.

The chain carries TRBV6-6 and TRBJ2-5; D possibly corresponds to TRBD2 (6 bases). Per germline, CDR1 MNHNY and CDR2 SVGAGI (reference sequence). The CDR3 is made up of 15 amino acids. With 0 bases removed from V and 3 bases from J, the gap between germline ends came to 11 bases. CDR3 bases: TGTGCCAGCAGTTACTCCCCTGGCGGGGAAGAGACCCAGTACTTC. As protein: CASSYSPGGEETQYF.

V gene TRBV5-5 combines with J gene TRBJ1-2; D is ambiguous. The germline V gene encodes CDR1 SGHKS and CDR2 YYEKEE (reference sequence). V gave up 0 bases and J gave up 5 bases, with 8 bases separating them. The length of the CDR3 is 13 residues. CDR3 protein: CASSLGLTYGYTF. The CDR3 DNA follows: TGTGCCAGCAGCTTGGGACTAACATATGGCTACACCTTC.

Notes on this clone: At one end the junction does not follow the germline gene, possibly because of a read error. V usage is TRBV7-9 and J usage is TRBJ2-5; 7 bases fit TRBD2. Germline CDR1 is SEHNR and CDR2 is FQNEAQ (reference sequence). CDR3 length: 15 amino acids. CDR3 sequence reads: CSSSSNSGPTETQYF. As DNA, the CDR3 is TGTTCCAGCAGCTCAAATAGCGGGCCAACGGAGACCCAGTACTTC.

Details on this clone: The germline gene is not matched at one end of the junction; a read error may be the cause. The rearrangement links TRBV7-9 to TRBJ2-3; tentative D call: TRBD1 (5 bases). Germline lookup yields CDR1 SEHNR and CDR2 FQNEAQ (reference sequence). The CDR3 sequence is 12 residues long. CDR3 sequence (DNA): TGTTCCAGCAGCTTAAAGGGGGATACGCAGTATTTT. This gives the protein CSSSLKGDTQYF. The full variable domain, in which reference TRBV7-9 and TRBJ2-3 provide the parts outside the CDR3, is DTGVSQNPRHKITKRGQNVTFRCDPISEHNRLYWYRQTLGQGPEFLTYFQNEAQLEKSRLLSDRFSAERPKGSFSTLEIQRTEQGDSAMYLCSSSLKGDTQYFGPGTRLTVL.

The chain is built from TRBV6-5 and TRBJ1-5; D may be TRBD1 (5 bases). This CDR3 is 15 amino acids long. Per germline, CDR1 MNHEY and CDR2 SVGAGI. V shed 5 bases and J shed 8 bases, with 19 bases lying between them. CDR3 DNA: TGTGCCAGCAGTAGCCCAGGGCAGGGAAGGAAGCCCCAGCATTTT. This sequence encodes CASSSPGQGRKPQHF.

The rearrangement joins TRBV5-1 to TRBJ2-5; 10 bases fit TRBD1. This CDR3 contains 17 residues. With V trimmed by 4 bases and J by 6 bases, 15 bases remained unmatched. CDR1 is SGHRS, CDR2 YFSETQ, per germline. This CDR3 is CASSPLKIDRGQKTQYF. In nucleotides, the CDR3 is TGCGCCAGCAGCCCCTTAAAAATAGACAGGGGGCAAAAGACCCAGTACTTC.

The CDR3 nucleotides read TGTGCCAGCAGCGTAGCCCCTCAGGGGCAGAGGTCTGGAAACACCATATATTTT. It codes for CASSVAPQGQRSGNTIYF. This sequence joins TRBV9 and TRBJ1-3, with D perhaps matching TRBD1 (6 bases). The CDR3 has 18 residues. Trimming removed 0 bases at V and 1 base at J, with 17 bases between. Germline V gives CDR1 SGDLS, CDR2 YYNGEE.

The J gene is TRBJ2-6, the V gene TRBV19; TRBD2 matches at 12 bases. This CDR3 region has 19 residues. V lost 3 bases to trimming and J lost 0 bases; unmatched junction nucleotides: 6. Looked up from germline, CDR1 is LNHDA and CDR2 is SQIVND (reference sequence). The CDR3 sequence is CASSIDGLAGSSGANVLTF. For the CDR3, the DNA is TGTGCCAGTAGTATTGATGGACTAGCGGGGAGCTCTGGGGCCAACGTCCTGACTTTC.

The chain is built from TRBV9 and TRBJ2-2, with TRBD2 matching over 7 bases. Germline assignment: CDR1 SGDLS and CDR2 YYNGEE. The CDR3 is made up of 17 amino acids. J lost 3 bases, V lost 0 bases, and 8 bases had no gene match. Written as DNA, the CDR3 is TGTGCCAGCAGCGTAGGGGGGAGGGATGAATACACCGGGGAGCTGTTTTTT. It codes for CASSVGGRDEYTGELFF.

This sequence joins TRBV4-1 and TRBJ2-5; possibly TRBD1 for D (6 bases). Trimming removed 3 bases from V and 1 base from J, with 15 bases in between. This CDR3 spans 16 amino acids. Germline loops: CDR1 MGHRA, CDR2 YSYEKL. The CDR3 loop reads CASSHDLRGRQETQYF. Here the CDR3 DNA reads TGCGCCAGCAGCCATGACCTCAGGGGACGCCAAGAGACCCAGTACTTC.

This chain uses TRBV19 with TRBJ2-1; 8 bases map to TRBD1. The CDR3 runs to 16 residues. Germline V gene data show CDR1 as LNHDA and CDR2 as SQIVND (reference sequence). Trimming removed 6 bases from V and 4 bases from J; junction bases left unmatched: 11. The CDR3 bases are TGTGCCAGTAGACCCTGGGAACAGGGGGGATACAATGAGCAGTTCTTC. Amino acids: CASRPWEQGGYNEQFF.

This chain connects TRBV9 to TRBJ2-7, with 11 bases that match TRBD2. In germline, CDR1 is SGDLS, CDR2 YYNGEE. This CDR3 has 16 residues. Losses at the gene ends were 4 bases for V and 7 bases for J; bases not matched to a gene: 13. CDR3 protein: CASSPRGSGGAGEQYF. The DNA of the CDR3 is TGTGCCAGCAGCCCGAGGGGTAGCGGGGGGGCGGGAGAGCAGTACTTC.

This clone was seen more than once but under ten times. The chain combines TRBV19 with TRBJ1-2, with 12 bases that match TRBD1. The CDR3 has 17 amino acids. The V gene end was trimmed by 3 bases and the J gene end by 2 bases; junction bases not matched to a gene: 7. From germline, CDR1 is LNHDA and CDR2 SQIVND (reference sequence). As DNA, the CDR3 is TGTGCCAGTAGTATGGGGACAGGGGGCGCGGTAAACTATGGCTACACCTTC. Its translation: CASSMGTGGAVNYGYTF.

The CDR3 loop reads CASSPRRARVGYTF. The CDR3 DNA is TGTGCCAGCAGCCCCAGGAGGGCTAGGGTTGGCTACACCTTC. The rearrangement links TRBV6-5 to TRBJ1-2; no firm D call. The V gene lost 6 bases and the J gene lost 7 bases, with 18 bases spanning the gap. The CDR3 is 14 residues long. Germline-derived CDR1 and CDR2 are MNHEY and SVGAGI.